The 27 T cell receptor beta chains below come from one sample, sequenced in a study of CD8+CD57+ T cells in acquired aplastic anemia (dated by TCRdb to the late 2010s). Flow cytometry had shown CD8+CD57+ cell expansion in the patients selected for sequencing. This sample was sequenced with an Illumina HiSeq 2000. Genomic DNA served as template for TCR beta VDJ combination and CDR3 sequence profiling. The public reads were reprocessed in TCRdb via fastp at Q25 and MiXCR, keeping in-frame beta chains. Merged by CDR3 protein, the rows form single entries marked with the most common genes and DNA. This sample has roughly 280,000 distinct CDR3 sequences in its table, and approximately 60% of those were observed once. Roughly 1.3% of the sample comes from the top ten. The sequenced sample was sorted CD4+, CD8+, or CD8+CD57+ T cells (not recorded which) from PBMCs. The origin of the receptors is a human donor with aplastic anemia.

The V and J genes are TRBV14 and TRBJ1-5, with D unclear. This CDR3 contains 14 residues. Germline values: CDR1 SGHDN, CDR2 FVKESK. V was shortened by 4 bases and J by 5 bases, with 12 bases between the two germline ends. The CDR3 DNA reads TGTGCCAGCAGCCGGCTCGGACCCGATCAGCCCCAGCATTTT. Its protein product is CASSRLGPDQPQHF.

The V call is TRBV19, the J call TRBJ2-1; tentative D call: TRBD2 (5 bases). The CDR3 consists of 16 residues. Trimming removed 2 bases at V and 0 bases at J, with 11 bases between. Germline values: CDR1 LNHDA, CDR2 SQIVND (reference sequence). The chain's CDR3 is CASSIFSAGSYNEQFF. CDR3 nucleotide sequence: TGTGCCAGTAGTATATTTTCCGCGGGCTCCTACAATGAGCAGTTCTTC.

Note on this clonotype: One junction end disagrees with the germline gene, perhaps due to a read error. The genes are TRBV20-1 and TRBJ2-7; 7 nucleotides align to TRBD2. There are 13 residues in the CDR3. From germline, CDR1 is DFQATT and CDR2 SNEGSKA (reference sequence). The CDR3 region is CSLRGSLSSEQYF. The CDR3 DNA follows: TGCAGTCTACGCGGGAGTCTTTCCTCCGAGCAGTACTTC.

The chain couples TRBV12-3 or TRBV12-4 to TRBJ2-1; 11 bases are shared with TRBD2. After removal of 2 bases from V and 5 bases from J, the junction contained 11 bases not matched to a gene. The CDR3 has 18 amino acids. The CDR3: CASSLRVGLAGGHNEQFF. The CDR3 DNA reads TGTGCCAGCAGTTTACGGGTGGGGCTAGCGGGGGGCCACAATGAGCAGTTCTTC.

This clonotype was seen many times. The chain combines TRBV12-3 or TRBV12-4 with TRBJ1-3, with a possible D match to TRBD1 (6 bases). The CDR3 contains 15 residues. The V and J ends lost 3 bases and 2 bases respectively, with 11 bases between them. The CDR3 sequence: CASSFKGVTGNTIYF. In nucleotides, the CDR3 is TGTGCCAGCAGTTTTAAGGGGGTTACTGGAAACACCATATATTTT.

The chain is built from TRBV29-1 and TRBJ2-7; 7 bases match TRBD1. Germline CDR1 is SQVTM and CDR2 is ANQGSEA. This CDR3 contains 12 residues. Losses at the gene ends were 6 bases for V and 2 bases for J; bases not matched to a gene: 4. The CDR3 DNA reads TGCAGCGTGGGCCAGGGGGCCTACGAGCAGTACTTC. Protein: CSVGQGAYEQYF.

This clonotype has a count of ten or more. In DNA form, the CDR3 reads TGCAGCGTTAAGGAAGGAAACACCATATATTTT. Translated: CSVKEGNTIYF. The chain carries TRBV29-1 and TRBJ1-3; D is unclear. CDR3 size: 11 residues. V lost 5 bases and J 4 bases, leaving 6 bases between the germline ends. Germline V gene data show CDR1 as SQVTM and CDR2 as ANQGSEA.

V and J are TRBV7-9 and TRBJ1-4, with 7 bases fitting TRBD1. CDR3 length: 17 residues. Germline trimming cut 1 base from V and 0 bases from J; bases unmatched to any gene: 5. Looked up from germline, CDR1 is SEHNR and CDR2 is FQNEAQ (reference sequence). The CDR3 loop reads CASSLDDRAATNEKLFF. CDR3 bases: TGTGCCAGCAGCTTAGATGACAGGGCCGCAACTAATGAAAAACTGTTTTTT.

About this clonotype: Sequence at one end of the junction differs from germline and may be a read error. CDR3 protein: CSAGDRKTRSYGYTF. CDR3 in DNA: TGCAGTGCTGGAGATCGGAAAACAAGGAGCTATGGCTACACCTTC. The chain combines TRBV20-1 with TRBJ1-2; the D is unclear. The CDR3 is 15 amino acids. Germline values: CDR1 DFQATT, CDR2 SNEGSKA (reference sequence).

The chain couples TRBV25-1 to TRBJ2-3, with 10 bases aligning to TRBD2. V dropped 2 bases and J dropped 7; count of bases not matched to a gene: 3. Germline CDR1 is MGHDK and CDR2 is SYGVNS. This CDR3 has 14 residues. The CDR3 sequence is CASSELAGANTQYF. The CDR3 DNA reads as TGTGCCAGCAGTGAACTAGCGGGGGCAAATACGCAGTATTTT.

V is TRBV2 and J is TRBJ2-7, with 7 nucleotides matching TRBD1. V lost 7 bases, J lost 1 base, and 4 bases stayed unmatched. Germline CDR1 reads SNHLY; CDR2 reads FYNNEI. This CDR3 comprises 13 residues. The CDR3 region has the DNA TGTGCCAGCACCCGGGACAGATCCTACGAGCAGTACTTC. It encodes CASTRDRSYEQYF.

This chain joins TRBV18 and TRBJ1-2; 10 nucleotides agree with TRBD1. The CDR3 runs to 14 residues. CDR1 and CDR2 (germline): KGHSH, LQKENI. The V and J ends lost 2 bases and 7 bases, in that order; junction bases with no gene match: 4. In nucleotides, the CDR3 is TGTGCCAGCTCACCAGCAGGGACAGGGGTTGGCTACACCTTC. Translation gives CASSPAGTGVGYTF.

This clonotype was counted ten times or more. This chain joins TRBV7-9 and TRBJ2-1, with D unresolved. CDR3 size: 13 residues. With 1 base removed from V and 4 bases from J, the gap between germline ends came to 5 bases. Germline CDR1 is SEHNR and CDR2 is FQNEAQ (reference sequence). The CDR3, as DNA: TGTGCCAGCAGCTTAGACCGATACAATGAGCAGTTCTTC. It specifies CASSLDRYNEQFF.

This chain links TRBV19 with TRBJ1-2; 7 bases fit TRBD1. The J segment lost 4 bases and the V segment lost 6 bases, leaving 5 bases of the junction unmatched. CDR3 length: 13 residues. CDR1 is LNHDA, CDR2 SQIVND, per germline (reference sequence). CDR3 bases: TGTGCCAGTAGCCCGACAGGGCCCTATGGCTACACCTTC. It encodes CASSPTGPYGYTF.

This clonotype was observed at least ten times. This chain links TRBV10-3 with TRBJ2-1; no clear D. V gave up 0 bases and J gave up 8 bases, with 2 bases separating them. Germline V CDR1 and CDR2: ENHRY, SYGVKD. CDR3 length: 11 residues. CDR3 DNA: TGTGCCATCAGTGAGTCTTATGAGCAGTTCTTC. Encoded protein: CAISESYEQFF.

The V call is TRBV5-4, the J call TRBJ1-2; D is unclear. V was clipped by 4 bases and J by 13 bases, with 14 bases between them. The CDR3 length is 11 residues. The germline V gene has CDR1 SGHNT and CDR2 YYREEE (reference sequence). The CDR3 DNA follows: TGTGCCAGCAGCCGTGACGGTAGTGGCACCTTC. It yields the protein CASSRDGSGTF.

This clonotype was recorded a few times. The rearrangement uses TRBV20-1 and TRBJ2-1; D tentatively reads TRBD1 or TRBD2 (5 bases each). Germline V gene data show CDR1 as DFQATT and CDR2 as SNEGSKA (reference sequence). Between the trimmed V and J ends, which lost 5 bases and 5 bases, there was a span of 13 bases. This CDR3 spans 13 amino acids. The CDR3 coding sequence is TGCAGTGCTTCCGGGACGGACAACAATGAGCAGTTCTTC. Its protein is CSASGTDNNEQFF.

This clonotype has just a few counts. The chain carries TRBV15 and TRBJ1-1, with D possibly matching TRBD1 (5 bases). Trimming took off 1 base at V and 1 base at J, with 7 bases between the two ends. The CDR3 contains 14 residues. Germline V gene lookup returns CDR1 LNHNV and CDR2 YYDKDF (reference sequence). The DNA for the CDR3 is TGTGCCACCAGCAGAGGAGGGGAGAACACTGAAGCTTTCTTT. It encodes CATSRGGENTEAFF.

The chain couples TRBV7-9 to TRBJ2-1, with 7 bases lining up with TRBD2. Germline V gene sequence: CDR1 SEHNR, CDR2 FQNEAQ (reference sequence). The trim removed 4 bases at V and 6 bases at J, leaving 9 bases unmatched. This CDR3 is 15 amino acids long. The CDR3, as DNA: TGTGCCAGCAGCTGGATGGCGGGGAGGGGCAATGAGCAGTTCTTC. Protein product: CASSWMAGRGNEQFF.

The chain combines TRBV12-3 or TRBV12-4 with TRBJ2-7; TRBD1 matches at 7 bases. J gave up 5 bases and V 6 bases, and 7 bases lay outside the gene matches. This CDR3 is 13 amino acids long. CDR3 loop: CASRGDSPDEQYF. For the CDR3, the DNA is TGTGCCAGCAGGGGGGACAGCCCGGACGAGCAGTACTTC.

This rearrangement joins TRBV20-1 to TRBJ1-2, with 7 nucleotides matching TRBD1. V gave up 3 bases and J gave up 2 bases; unmatched junction bases: 6. CDR1 is DFQATT and CDR2 is SNEGSKA in the germline V gene (reference sequence). The CDR3 has 14 amino acids. In nucleotides, the CDR3 is TGCAGTGCTAGTCCGGGACAGAGAAACTATGGCTACACCTTC. The encoded protein is CSASPGQRNYGYTF.

A remark on this clonotype: This may arise from a read error, as a much more abundant clone is one base away. The chain is built from TRBV6-1 and TRBJ2-1; TRBD2 aligns across 10 bases. Per germline, CDR1 MNHNS and CDR2 SASEGT. The CDR3 has 15 residues. The CDR3 DNA reads as TGTGCCAGCAGTGGACTAGCGGGCACTAGTAACGAGCAGCTCTTC. Protein product: CASSGLAGTSNEQLF.

The genes are TRBV20-1 and TRBJ1-4, with D unclear. CDR1 DFQATT and CDR2 SNEGSKA come from the germline V gene (reference sequence). The CDR3 runs 12 residues. Trimming left V 6 bases short and J 7 bases short, with 12 bases between. CDR3 residues: CSATRRSEKLFF. The CDR3 nucleotides are TGCAGTGCGACCAGGAGGTCTGAAAAACTGTTTTTT.

The genes are TRBV12-3 or TRBV12-4 and TRBJ2-4, with a possible D match to TRBD2 (7 bases). The V end was cut by 8 bases, the J end by 7 bases, with 18 bases between. There are 14 residues in the CDR3. The CDR3 here is CASYGGGQGNIQYF. CDR3 nucleotides: TGTGCCAGCTATGGGGGGGGCCAGGGGAACATTCAGTACTTC.

The V call is TRBV7-8, the J call TRBJ1-6; 9 bases are shared with TRBD1. CDR1 and CDR2 from the germline V gene are SGHVS and FQNEAQ. The CDR3 covers 14 residues. Unmatched junction bases numbered 3, after V lost 4 bases and J lost 8 bases. CDR3 protein: CASSSRTGDSPLHF. CDR3 in DNA: TGTGCCAGCAGCTCGAGGACAGGGGATTCACCCCTCCACTTT.

The chain joins TRBV12-3 or TRBV12-4 to TRBJ2-1; unclear D gene. There are 12 residues in the CDR3. The germline V and J ends were trimmed by 2 bases and 10 bases, with 9 bases remaining between them. In nucleotides, the CDR3 is TGTGCCAGCAGTTTAATGGGTGGGGAGCAGTTCTTC. Its translation: CASSLMGGEQFF.

This clonotype turned up a few times. The chain uses TRBV20-1 and TRBJ2-7, with 12 bases that match TRBD2. The CDR3 loop spans 15 amino acids. The ends lost 2 bases at V and 7 bases at J; junction bases unmatched: 9. Looked up from germline, CDR1 is DFQATT and CDR2 is SNEGSKA (reference sequence). The CDR3: CSARLPSGGAWEQYF. CDR3 nucleotide sequence: TGCAGTGCTAGACTTCCTAGCGGGGGGGCCTGGGAGCAGTACTTC.